These T cell receptor beta chains were read from a single sample in a study of shared clonotypes between healthy human individuals. Sequencing used immunoSEQ multiplex PCR; TCRdb keeps in-frame clones, though not all of them. The sample lists about 2.4 million clones, roughly 93% occurring once. Sequencing was done on a sample of naive CD4+ T cells from PBMCs. The receptors derive from a man between 18 and 35 years old in good health. Some clones in this sample may be carry-over from other donors' samples. The CDR3 runs from the conserved cysteine through the conserved F or W. A D gene is named only where the DNA matches it firmly. The size of a clone is reported for some rows only, either as once, few or many, or as a class for expanded clones.

D gene	CDR3 length	clone size	V gene	J gene	CDR3 DNA	CDR3 protein
-	15	-	TRBV9	TRBJ2-2	TGTGCCAGCAGCGTAGGGCAGGGCAACACCGGGGAGCTGTTTTTT	CASSVGQGNTGELFF
TRBD1	15	-	TRBV5-4	TRBJ2-7	TGTGCCAGCAGCTTGGATGGACAGGGGGCGTTTGAGCAGTACTTC	CASSLDGQGAFEQYF
TRBD1	15	-	TRBV19	TRBJ2-5	TGTGCCAGTAGTGACAGGGGTACTACACAAGAGACCCAGTACTTC	CASSDRGTTQETQYF
-	13	-	TRBV11-2	TRBJ2-2	TGTGCCAGCAGCTTTTCCTCCACCGGGGAGCTGTTTTTT	CASSFSSTGELFF
-	14	-	TRBV5-1	TRBJ2-7	TGCGCCAGCAGCTTAGGGCCGGGTGGTTACGAGCAGTACTTC	CASSLGPGGYEQYF
-	15	-	TRBV5-1	TRBJ2-2	TGCGCCAGCAGCCCATCCGGGACTGGCACCGGGGAGCTGTTTTTT	CASSPSGTGTGELFF
TRBD2	17	once	TRBV14	TRBJ2-1	TGTGCCAGCAGCCCAGCCCGGAGGGGAGGGCCCTACAATGAGCAGTTCTTC	CASSPARRGGPYNEQFF
-	14	-	TRBV11-2	TRBJ1-3	TGTGCCAGCAGCCCCAGGGGTTCTGGAAACACCATATATTTT	CASSPRGSGNTIYF
-	12	-	TRBV5-6	TRBJ1-1	TGTGCCAGCAGCTCCCAGGACACTGAAGCTTTCTTT	CASSSQDTEAFF
TRBD2	15	-	TRBV5-4	TRBJ2-1	TGTGCCAGCAGCCCACTAGCGGGAGCCTACAATGAGCAGTTCTTC	CASSPLAGAYNEQFF
TRBD1	18	once	TRBV9	TRBJ2-4	TGTGCCAGCAGCCCTAGGGGGATGGCCAGGGGGCCCAAAAACATTCAGTACTTC	CASSPRGMARGPKNIQYF
-	16	-	TRBV19	TRBJ1-4	TGTGCCAGTAGTTCCTGGGCCTTCTCCACTAATGAAAAACTGTTTTTT	CASSSWAFSTNEKLFF
-	13	-	TRBV6-5	TRBJ1-2	TGTGCCAGCAGGCCGCCGGGGTATGTCAGCTACACCTTC	CASRPPGYVSYTF
TRBD2	15	-	TRBV5-4	TRBJ2-7	TGTGCCAGCAGCCCCAGCGGGAGGGCCGGATACGAGCAGTACTTC	CASSPSGRAGYEQYF
-	14	once	TRBV5-6	TRBJ1-5	TGTGCCAGCAGCTTTGGTGGAGTCCATCAGCCCCAGCATTTT	CASSFGGVHQPQHF
-	14	once	TRBV28	TRBJ2-7	TGTGCCAGCAAAAGGACGGTGAGCTCCTACGAGCAGTACTTC	CASKRTVSSYEQYF
TRBD2	14	-	TRBV4-1	TRBJ2-1	TGCGCCAGCAGCCCTAGCGGGGGCTACAATGAGCAGTTCTTC	CASSPSGGYNEQFF
-	18	-	TRBV4-1	TRBJ1-4	TGCGCCAGCAGCCGAACTTACCTCGCGGACTTCGAAAATGAAAAACTGTTTTTT	CASSRTYLADFENEKLFF
TRBD2	15	-	TRBV9	TRBJ2-7	TGTGCCAGCAGCGTAGACCTAGCGGGAGATTACGAGCAGTACTTC	CASSVDLAGDYEQYF
TRBD1	15	-	TRBV19	TRBJ2-5	TGTGCCAGTAGTGGTCGGACAGGGTGGCAAGAGACCCAGTACTTC	CASSGRTGWQETQYF
-	16	-	TRBV7-8	TRBJ1-3	TGTGCCAGCAGCTTCTCCGGGTCCTTAACTGGAAACACCATATATTTT	CASSFSGSLTGNTIYF
TRBD2	15	-	TRBV5-1	TRBJ2-5	TGCGCCAGCAGCTTGGGTAGCGGGACGGAGGAGACCCAGTACTTC	CASSLGSGTEETQYF
-	16	-	TRBV30	TRBJ1-6	TGTGCCTGGAGTATTGCGGGAAGGCCCTATAATTCACCCCTCCACTTT	CAWSIAGRPYNSPLHF
TRBD1	14	-	TRBV4-2	TRBJ1-4	TGTGCCAGCAGCCCGCCGGGACAGGTTGAAAAACTGTTTTTT	CASSPPGQVEKLFF
-	14	-	TRBV2	TRBJ1-2	TGTGCCAGCAGTGAAGCTAGGCAGGCCGGGGGCTACACCTTC	CASSEARQAGGYTF
TRBD1	14	-	TRBV30	TRBJ1-3	TGTGCCTGGAGTGTGAGGGGGCAAAGAAACACCATATATTTT	CAWSVRGQRNTIYF
-	14	-	TRBV28	TRBJ1-3	TGTGCCAGCAGCCGGTACAGGGCGGGAAACACCATATATTTT	CASSRYRAGNTIYF
-	15	-	TRBV18	TRBJ1-3	TGTGCCAGCTCACCGTCGGTAGGAGGCGGAAACACCATATATTTT	CASSPSVGGGNTIYF
TRBD1	13	-	TRBV28	TRBJ1-2	TGTGCCAGCAGTACTGGACAGGCCTATGGCTACACCTTC	CASSTGQAYGYTF